The T cell receptor beta chain under discussion was sequenced for a study of control samples from healthy donors and cancer patients (dated by TCRdb to about 2020). The protocol used for the library was the immunoSEQ multiplex PCR assay. TCRdb stores this immuneACCESS table with in-frame sequences only. Part of the clones is absent; in the studies checked, under half of the shortfall reflects unresolved V genes, and no reason is known for the rest. This sample has 150,000 to 200,000 clones in its table, and around 90% of those were observed once. The ten top clones hold approximately 1.5% of the sample. Per the germline V gene (reference sequence), LNHDA is the CDR1 and SQIVND is the CDR2. The CDR3 starts with the cysteine, ends with the phenylalanine, and has 14 residues. The read is trimmed to its CDR3 DNA, 42 bases read in frame from base 1. Trimming leaves V shorter by 8 bases and J shorter by 7 bases, with the junction holding 11 bases beyond the gene matches.

In regard to this clone: It lacks a known antigen. No much larger clone exists at a distance of one base, and base qualities are not known.

Sequencing was performed on blood. The clonotype originates from a woman in her forties or fifties in good health. Recombination joined TRBV19 with TRBJ1-5; 7 middle bases align to TRBD1. The DNA sequence follows: TGTGCCAGTTCGGCGACAGGGAGGGACCAGCCCCAGCATTTT. The resulting protein is CASSATGRDQPQHF.